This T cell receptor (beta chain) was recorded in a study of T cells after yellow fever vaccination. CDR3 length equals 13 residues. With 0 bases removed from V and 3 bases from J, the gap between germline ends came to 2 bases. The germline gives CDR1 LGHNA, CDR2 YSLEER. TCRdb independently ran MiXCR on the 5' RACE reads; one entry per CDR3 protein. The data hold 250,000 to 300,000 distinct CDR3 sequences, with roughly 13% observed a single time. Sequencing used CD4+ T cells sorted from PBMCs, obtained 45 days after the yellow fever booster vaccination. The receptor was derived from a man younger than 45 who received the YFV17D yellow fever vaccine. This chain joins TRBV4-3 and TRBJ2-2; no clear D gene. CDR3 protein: CASSQDHTGELFF. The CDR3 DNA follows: TGCGCCAGCAGCCAAGATCACACCGGGGAGCTGTTTTTT.